This is a list of T cell receptor beta chains from one sample in a study of TIL therapy for anti-PD-1-resistant metastatic lung cancer. Profiling relied on immunoSEQ multiplex PCR, and the TCRdb table lists in-frame clones only, not all of them. The data hold just under 60,000 clones, with approximately 69% observed a single time. The starting material was blood, obtained at baseline. These receptors were collected from a person aged 25-85 years with non-small cell lung cancer. CDR3s include the opening cysteine and the closing phenylalanine or tryptophan. The D gene is left open where the match is weak. Expanded clones get a size class; other rows say once, few or many, or leave the size out.

CASSLRTTQETQYF	TGTGCCAGCAGCCTTAGGACCACCCAAGAGACCCAGTACTTC	14	.	TRBJ2-5	.	TRBV9
CASSRYGDSETQYF	TGTGCCAGCAGTCGTTACGGGGACTCCGAGACCCAGTACTTC	14	.	TRBJ2-5	.	TRBV27
CASSFGGSLDEQYF	TGTGCCAGCAGCTTTGGGGGGAGTTTGGACGAGCAGTACTTC	14	.	TRBJ2-7	.	TRBV5-6
CASSLLGGEGEAFF	TGCGCCAGCAGCTTGTTAGGGGGCGAGGGTGAAGCTTTCTTT	14	TRBD1	TRBJ1-1	few	TRBV5-1
CASSLEPGQETQYF	TGCGCCAGCAGCTTGGAGCCAGGGCAAGAGACCCAGTACTTC	14	.	TRBJ2-5	.	TRBV5-1
CASSLLGQGWNEQFF	TGTGCCAGCAGCTTGCTGGGACAGGGATGGAATGAGCAGTTCTTC	15	TRBD1	TRBJ2-1	.	TRBV5-6
CASSLWDSLEQFF	TGCGCCAGCAGCCTCTGGGACAGCCTGGAGCAGTTCTTC	13	TRBD1	TRBJ2-1	.	TRBV5-1
CASRALAEEQFF	TGTGCCAGCAGAGCCTTGGCGGAAGAGCAGTTCTTC	12	.	TRBJ2-1	.	TRBV6-6
CASSGREGAQHEQYF	TGTGCCAGCAGCGGGAGGGAGGGGGCGCAACACGAGCAGTACTTC	15	.	TRBJ2-7	.	TRBV9
CASSEAGGTGLTDTQYF	TGTGCCAGCAGTGAAGCCGGTGGGACAGGCCTCACAGATACGCAGTATTTT	17	TRBD1	TRBJ2-3	.	TRBV6-1
CASTWGDRAFSGYTF	TGTGCCAGCACGTGGGGGGACAGGGCTTTCAGCGGCTACACCTTC	15	TRBD1	TRBJ1-2	.	TRBV28
CASGRTGNFMSGELFF	TGTGCCAGCGGCCGAACCGGGAACTTCATGTCCGGGGAGCTGTTTTTT	16	.	TRBJ2-2	.	TRBV7-3
CASSFLDNEQFF	TGCGCCAGCAGCTTTTTGGACAATGAGCAGTTCTTC	12	.	TRBJ2-1	.	TRBV5-1
CASTPIDRNGGNTIYF	TGTGCCAGTACCCCGATCGACCGCAATGGGGGAAACACCATATATTTT	16	.	TRBJ1-3	.	TRBV19
CASSLDGGNQPQHF	TGCGCCAGCAGCTTGGACGGGGGCAATCAGCCCCAGCATTTT	14	.	TRBJ1-5	once	TRBV5-1
CASSLHSVSNQPQHF	TGTGCCAGCAGTTTGCACTCAGTTAGCAATCAGCCCCAGCATTTT	15	.	TRBJ1-5	.	TRBV28
CSAVTTYEQYF	TGCAGTGCCGTGACTACCTACGAGCAGTACTTC	11	.	TRBJ2-7	.	TRBV20-1
CASSSGGDTQYF	TGTGCCAGCAGCTCAGGGGGAGATACGCAGTATTTT	12	TRBD1	TRBJ2-3	.	TRBV6-6
CASSKRTEEYNSPLHF	TGTGCCAGCAGCAAAAGGACAGAGGAGTATAATTCACCCCTCCACTTT	16	.	TRBJ1-6	.	TRBV21-1
CASSLGGEQYF	TGTGCCAGCAGCCTCGGAGGAGAGCAGTACTTC	11	.	TRBJ2-7	many	TRBV27
CASSQASGQGKREQFF	TGTGCCAGCAGCCAAGCCTCGGGACAGGGAAAGAGGGAGCAGTTCTTC	16	TRBD1	TRBJ2-1	.	TRBV4-2
CASSYGGVGGNTIYF	TGTGCCAGCAGTTACGGGGGAGTTGGAGGAAACACCATATATTTT	15	.	TRBJ1-3	.	TRBV6-5
CASSSKAGDIGYEQYF	TGTGCCAGCAGTTCAAAAGCTGGGGACATAGGGTACGAGCAGTACTTC	16	.	TRBJ2-7	.	TRBV5-4
CASSATSYGYTF	TGTGCCAGCAGTGCGACTAGCTATGGCTACACCTTC	12	.	TRBJ1-2	.	TRBV2
CASSLGTVNTEAFF	TGTGCCAGCAGCCTCGGGACGGTGAACACTGAAGCTTTCTTT	14	.	TRBJ1-1	.	TRBV7-2
CASRTWTERHTGELFF	TGTGCCAGCCGCACATGGACAGAGCGACACACCGGGGAGCTGTTTTTT	16	.	TRBJ2-2	few	TRBV7-2
CASSVVGTSYNEQFF	TGTGCCAGTAGTGTAGTCGGGACTTCCTACAATGAGCAGTTCTTC	15	.	TRBJ2-1	.	TRBV19
CASSPRTGGSSNTGELFF	TGTGCCAGCTCACCCCGGACAGGGGGGTCTTCGAACACCGGGGAGCTGTTTTTT	18	TRBD1	TRBJ2-2	few	TRBV18
CASSRSMYGYTF	TGTGCCAGCAGCCGGTCCATGTATGGCTACACCTTC	12	.	TRBJ1-2	.	TRBV11-3
CSVLSGTDTQYF	TGCAGCGTTCTTTCGGGCACAGATACGCAGTATTTT	12	.	TRBJ2-3	.	TRBV29-1
CASSLGQGGITEQYF	TGTGCCAGCTCGCTGGGACAGGGAGGGATAACCGAGCAGTACTTC	15	TRBD1	TRBJ2-7	.	TRBV18
CASSLAGGGPTSTDTQYF	TGTGCCAGCAGCTTGGCAGGGGGAGGGCCTACTAGCACAGATACGCAGTATTTT	18	.	TRBJ2-3	.	TRBV5-4
CASSTNTGELFF	TGTGCCAGCAGTACGAACACCGGGGAGCTGTTTTTT	12	.	TRBJ2-2	few	TRBV27
CASSRRQGRGTEAFF	TGTGCCAGCAGCCGGAGACAGGGCCGGGGCACTGAAGCTTTCTTT	15	TRBD1	TRBJ1-1	.	TRBV5-8
CASSDGLAGGEETQYF	TGTGCCAGCAGTGACGGACTAGCGGGGGGAGAAGAGACCCAGTACTTC	16	TRBD2	TRBJ2-5	.	TRBV2
CASSIDPGTANSPLHF	TGTGCCAGTAGTATAGACCCCGGGACAGCAAATTCACCCCTCCACTTT	16	TRBD1	TRBJ1-6	few	TRBV19
CASREGQTGEAFF	TGTGCCAGTAGAGAAGGACAGACCGGGGAAGCTTTCTTT	13	.	TRBJ1-1	.	TRBV19
CSVEWGVGTDTQYF	TGCAGCGTTGAGTGGGGCGTAGGTACAGATACGCAGTATTTT	14	.	TRBJ2-3	.	TRBV29-1
CASSMGREGPALNEQYF	TGTGCCAGTAGTATGGGGCGGGAGGGCCCCGCGTTGAACGAGCAGTACTTC	17	TRBD2	TRBJ2-7	.	TRBV19
CASSSGQEAGYTF	TGTGCCAGCAGTTCGGGACAGGAGGCTGGCTACACCTTC	13	TRBD1	TRBJ1-2	.	TRBV6-1